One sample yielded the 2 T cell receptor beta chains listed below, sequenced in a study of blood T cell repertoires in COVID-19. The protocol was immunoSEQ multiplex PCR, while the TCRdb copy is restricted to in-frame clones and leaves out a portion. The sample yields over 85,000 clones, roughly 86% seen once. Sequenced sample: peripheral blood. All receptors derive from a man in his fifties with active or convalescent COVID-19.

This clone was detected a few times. This chain's CDR3 is CASSQGLAGNTGELFF. The CDR3 DNA reads TGTGCCAGCAGCCAGGGACTAGCGGGGAACACCGGGGAGCTGTTTTTT. The rearrangement links TRBV3-1 (or the pseudogene TRBV3-2) to TRBJ2-2, with 12 bases lining up with TRBD2. CDR3 length: 16 residues. The germline CDR1 and CDR2 sequences are LGHDT and YNNKEL (reference sequence). The junction had 0 bases not matched to a gene; V was cut back by 3 bases and J by 1 base.

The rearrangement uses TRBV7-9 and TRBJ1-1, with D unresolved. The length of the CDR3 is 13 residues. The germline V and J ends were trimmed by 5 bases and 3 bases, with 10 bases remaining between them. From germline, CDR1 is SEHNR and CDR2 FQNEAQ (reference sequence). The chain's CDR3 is CASSSSAHTEAFF. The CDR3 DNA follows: TGTGCCAGCAGCAGCAGCGCCCACACTGAAGCTTTCTTT.